This TCR beta chain derives from a study of cytomegalovirus exposure and HLA in healthy donors. Study-wide findings and caveats: Under in vitro conditions, a few CMV-associated chains were confirmed as specific for CMV antigens. In an earlier analysis, most TCR beta V segments were productive about 90% or about 30% of the time. In a later analysis, HLA-associated TCR beta chains were more clonally expanded than equally common others.

This CDR3 is built from 16 residues. PCR involved 60 Vbeta and 13 Jbeta primers. Using immunoSEQ multiplex PCR, the repertoire was profiled, and TCRdb retains in-frame clones only, with some absent. The sample includes 200,000 to 250,000 clones, about 80% of them seen just once. At sampling all donors were nominally healthy, likely with unrecorded immune exposures. The table lists this clone with a count of one. Its antigen remains unidentified. The chain uses TRBV21-1 and TRBJ1-3; the D segment call TRBD1 is taken from the table without a DNA check. TRBV21-1 is deemed a pseudogene. This receptor was identified in a woman aged 40 to 50 in good health and CMV-seropositive. Sequencing was performed on PBMCs. DNA for the CDR3: TGTGCCAGCAGTCGGGACAGGGTGGACTCTGGAAACACCATATATTTT. Translation: CASSRDRVDSGNTIYF.